The source of this T cell receptor (beta chain) is a study of vaccination and CD4 T cells after COVID-19. With regard to this clonotype: What it recognizes is unknown.

Described treatment: roughly ten-day PBMC culture with coronavirus spike peptide pools or control peptides (ViraFEST assay). Study-wide points: The appearance of a median approximately 90% of reactive clones in convalescent patients occurred only post-vaccination.

At the Johns Hopkins FTIC core, DNA taken from cultured CD4+ T cells was sequenced by way of the Oncomine TCR Beta short-read assay. Using its own MiXCR run on the PCR reads, TCRdb lists one record per CDR3 protein. The sample lists 10,000 to 12,000 distinct CDR3 sequences; 64% were seen once. The receptor's source is a human donor who had recovered from COVID-19. Material: CD4+ T cells from blood, cultured in vitro.

The CDR3 region is CASSPRTSGYEQYF. CDR3 nucleotides: TGTGCCAGCAGCCCCCGGACTAGCGGCTACGAGCAGTACTTC. The rearrangement uses TRBV12-3 or TRBV12-4 and TRBJ2-7; 10 bases map to TRBD2. The V segment lost 6 bases and the J segment 3 bases; nucleotides outside the gene matches: 5. The CDR3 totals 14 residues.